The present T cell receptor beta chain was sequenced within a study of T cell responses to AZD1222 COVID-19 vaccine. Study-level results: The donor cohort was predominantly white British with a female majority, and clonal diversity may have been underestimated. Following two doses of AZD1222, Spike-specific TCR breadth and depth rose. Reportedly, nearly half the spike-specific TCRs target unmutated variant regions. Only a handful of individuals given AZD1222 were seropositive at baseline.

Profiling relied on immunoSEQ multiplex PCR, and the TCRdb table lists in-frame clones only, not all of them. The sample yields about 220,000 clones, 85% to 95% seen once. Germline loops: CDR1 SGHRS, CDR2 YFSETQ. With 4 bases removed from V and 0 bases from J, the gap between germline ends came to 3 bases. The CDR3 has 12 amino acids. A word on this clone: As yet, its antigen is unknown. Distinct nucleotide sequences in the sample also encode this CDR3.

The origin of this receptor is an adult in good health. Sequenced here: peripheral blood, sampled on day 0 of MenACWY control vaccination. The V gene is TRBV5-1, the J gene TRBJ2-3, with D uncertain. DNA of the CDR3: TGCGCCAGCAGCCCGAGCACAGATACGCAGTATTTT. It translates to CASSPSTDTQYF.